Sequencing of this TCR beta chain was carried out in a study of blood T cell repertoires in COVID-19. CDR1 and CDR2 from the germline V gene are MGHDK and SYGVNS. V lost 4 bases, J lost 4 bases, and 7 bases lay in between. The CDR3 consists of 12 residues. This table comes from immunoSEQ multiplex PCR, and its TCRdb copy is limited to in-frame clones, with some not included. This table has about 180,000 clones, about 87% appearing once. Sequences were obtained from peripheral blood. The chain recombines TRBV25-1 with TRBJ1-2; a possible D gene is TRBD1 (5 bases). The receptor was isolated from a man in his 60s with COVID-19, enrolled during active disease. The CDR3 protein is CASSGQGYGYTF. In DNA, the CDR3 is TGTGCCAGCAGTGGCCAGGGCTATGGCTACACCTTC.